This passage covers 13 T cell receptor beta chains from one sample sequenced in a study of T cell changes during pregnancy in multiple sclerosis (dated by TCRdb to between 2018 and 2020). The library was obtained by the immunoSEQ multiplex PCR assay. The source is immuneACCESS, and TCRdb retained only in-frame sequences with V and J called. Part of the clones is not carried over; for the studies checked, unresolved V genes explain less than half of this, and the remainder is unexplained. A total of about 120,000 clones appear in this sample, 85% to 95% of them only once. 6.2% of the sample rests with the top ten. The sequenced sample was peripheral blood, obtained before pregnancy. The receptors stem from a female donor with multiple sclerosis, enrolled in a pregnancy study.

This sequence joins TRBV7-9 and TRBJ2-1; a weak D match, TRBD2 (6 bases). This CDR3 has 15 amino acids. CDR1 and CDR2 (germline): SEHNR, FQNEAQ (reference sequence). Trimming shortened V by 1 base and J by 3 bases, and 10 bases separated the two germline ends. The CDR3 DNA follows: TGTGCCAGCAGCTTAGACGGGAGAAGCTACAATGAGCAGTTCTTC. Translating it yields CASSLDGRSYNEQFF. Full variable domain (outside the CDR3, taken from reference TRBV7-9 and TRBJ2-1): DTGVSQNPRHKITKRGQNVTFRCDPISEHNRLYWYRQTLGQGPEFLTYFQNEAQLEKSRLLSDRFSAERPKGSFSTLEIQRTEQGDSAMYLCASSLDGRSYNEQFFGPGTRLTVL.

This chain connects TRBV23-1 to TRBJ1-1, with D uncertain. TRBV23-1 is known as an ORF, though its function is uncertain. V shed 4 bases and J shed 7 bases, with 4 bases lying between them. This CDR3 has 10 residues. CDR3 coding DNA: TGCGCCAGCAGTCCGGGTGAAGCTTTCTTT. Translated, it gives CASSPGEAFF.

V and J are TRBV18 and TRBJ2-2; TRBD1 agrees at 8 bases. Germline trimming cut 6 bases from V and 7 bases from J; bases unmatched to any gene: 4. The CDR3 sequence is 13 residues long. Looked up from germline, CDR1 is KGHSH and CDR2 is LQKENI. The chain's CDR3 is CASSLDRVGELFF. As DNA, the CDR3 is TGTGCCAGCTCGCTGGACAGGGTCGGGGAGCTGTTTTTT.

V is TRBV10-3 and J is TRBJ2-5; D is possibly TRBD1 (7 bases). V was shortened by 11 bases and J by 2 bases, with 21 bases between the two germline ends. Germline assignment: CDR1 ENHRY and CDR2 SYGVKD. This CDR3 comprises 15 residues. Here the CDR3 DNA reads TGTGCCGCCAGCTCGGAGGGACAGCGACAAGAGACCCAGTACTTC. It specifies CAASSEGQRQETQYF.

This chain uses TRBV28 with TRBJ2-5; the D gene is possibly TRBD1 (5 bases). Trimming pared 4 bases from V and 4 bases from J, leaving 16 bases between. The CDR3 is made up of 15 amino acids. CDR1 is MDHEN and CDR2 is SYDVKM in the germline V gene. The CDR3 nucleotides read TGTGCCAGCAGTTCACGTCAGGCAGGGTTAGAGACCCAGTACTTC. This sequence encodes CASSSRQAGLETQYF.

This chain connects TRBV7-9 to TRBJ1-5, with 7 bases aligning to TRBD1. V lost 5 bases to trimming and J lost 9 bases; unmatched junction nucleotides: 4. The CDR3 runs to 12 residues. CDR1 and CDR2 from the germline V gene are SEHNR and FQNEAQ (reference sequence). The CDR3 loop is CASSPAGGPQHF. CDR3 nucleotides: TGTGCCAGCAGCCCAGCAGGGGGGCCCCAGCATTTT.

V is TRBV4-1 and J is TRBJ2-5; 15 bases agree with TRBD2. Germline V CDR1 and CDR2: MGHRA, YSYEKL. The CDR3 is made up of 17 amino acids. Trimming at V came to 3 bases and at J to 0 bases, leaving 2 bases not matched to a gene. CDR3 in DNA: TGCGCCAGCAGCCACGGACTAGCGGGGGGGTACCAAGAGACCCAGTACTTC. The encoded protein is CASSHGLAGGYQETQYF.

The chain couples TRBV4-1 to TRBJ1-3, with D unresolved. V was shortened by 1 base and J by 0 bases, with 7 bases between the two germline ends. There are 15 residues in the CDR3. Germline-derived CDR1 and CDR2 are MGHRA and YSYEKL. The CDR3 sequence is CASSQGENSGNTIYF. CDR3 nucleotides: TGCGCCAGCAGCCAAGGCGAAAACTCTGGAAACACCATATATTTT.

The chain employs TRBV6-1 and TRBJ2-2, with D maybe TRBD1 (5 bases). The germline V and J ends were trimmed by 4 bases and 7 bases, with 7 bases remaining between them. This CDR3 region has 12 residues. Germline V gene data show CDR1 as MNHNS and CDR2 as SASEGT. The CDR3 bases are TGTGCCAGCAGTGCTAGGGGCGGGGAGCTGTTTTTT. Translated, it gives CASSARGGELFF.

The gene calls are TRBV28 and TRBJ2-7; perhaps TRBD1 as D (6 bases). Germline loops: CDR1 MDHEN, CDR2 SYDVKM. V was cut by 7 bases and J by 2 bases, with 18 bases left in between. This CDR3 region has 15 residues. CDR3 DNA: TGTGCCAGCATCCCGAGCCTGGGGGCGGCCTACGAGCAGTACTTC. As protein: CASIPSLGAAYEQYF. The full variable domain, completed using reference TRBV28 and TRBJ2-7, is DVKVTQSSRYLVKRTGEKVFLECVQDMDHENMFWYRQDPGLGLRLIYFSYDVKMKEKGDIPEGYSVSREKKERFSLILESASTNQTSMYLCASIPSLGAAYEQYFGPGTRLTVT.

This sequence joins TRBV1 and TRBJ1-5. TRBV1 constitutes a pseudogene. CDR3 length: 14 residues. CDR3 loop: CTSSQEEGREPQHF. The DNA of the CDR3 is TGCACCAGCAGCCAAGAGGAGGGTAGGGAGCCCCAGCATTTT.

The chain couples TRBV30 to TRBJ2-3; D is possibly TRBD2 (7 bases). Germline V gene data show CDR1 as GTSNPN and CDR2 as SVGIG (reference sequence). The CDR3 loop spans 14 amino acids. Trimming removed 0 bases at V and 2 bases at J, with 9 bases between. The CDR3 DNA reads TGTGCCTGGAGTGTACGGGGGGCCACAGATACGCAGTATTTT. It encodes CAWSVRGATDTQYF.

This clone was recorded only once. The chain has TRBV6-1 and TRBJ1-2, with 7 bases that match TRBD1. Germline CDR1 MNHNS, CDR2 SASEGT. After removal of 7 bases from V and 1 base from J, the junction contained 6 bases not matched to a gene. CDR3 length equals 14 residues. The CDR3 here is CASNPGGINYGYTF. In DNA, the CDR3 is TGTGCCAGCAATCCAGGGGGGATTAACTATGGCTACACCTTC.